The entry that follows covers one T cell receptor (beta chain) sequence. Antigen unknown. These data come from a study of CD8+ T cells in alopecia areata. Study-wide context: The study gave tofacitinib for 6 to 18 months, then 6 months off drug.

Study-wide results and caveats: Across lesional scalp, and particularly alopecia totalis/universalis, clonality surpassed that of normal scalp.

In each case, RNA was isolated and then reverse transcribed into cDNA as the sequencing template. Using immunoSEQ multiplex PCR, the repertoire was profiled, and TCRdb retains in-frame clones only, with some absent. The sample lists 140,000 to 150,000 clones, approximately 50% occurring once. The V gene's germline CDR1 is SNHLY and CDR2 FYNNEI. Between the trimmed V and J ends, which lost 8 bases and 11 bases, there was a span of 24 bases. The CDR3 sequence is 14 residues long. This sequence originates from a human donor with alopecia areata. V and J are TRBV2 and TRBJ1-1, with no clear D. Here the sequenced sample was CD4+ T cells sorted from blood, taken at week 0. The DNA of the CDR3 is TGTGCCAGCTTGCGAGATGAGGTCCTATCGGGGGCTTTCTTT. Encoded protein: CASLRDEVLSGAFF.